The sequence of this T cell receptor beta chain was determined in a study of T cells after yellow fever vaccination. TCRdb re-analysed the 5' RACE reads in MiXCR, keeping a single row per CDR3 protein. The top ten clones hold approximately 15% of a sample with roughly 520,000 distinct CDR3 sequences, 21% of them seen once. Study-wide results and caveats: Subsequent to the booster, the majority of primary-vaccination clones reappeared (96% CD4, 88% CD8). Only a small proportion of the clonotypes turned up in both the CD4 and the CD8 compartments, likely arising from convergent recombination. Weaker overall, the secondary response nonetheless peaked faster (day 5 versus 15).

This clonotype was counted ten times or more. Its target is not known. This CDR3 spans 15 amino acids. The V gene's germline CDR1 is SGDLS and CDR2 YYNGEE. With V trimmed by 3 bases and J by 5 bases, 8 bases remained unmatched. This chain uses TRBV9 with TRBJ2-5, with TRBD2 identical over 9 bases. Sequencing used PBMCs, obtained 21 days after the first yellow fever vaccination. This receptor was identified in a man between 18 and 35 years old who received the YFV17D yellow fever vaccine. This chain's CDR3 is CASSAGLAGDETQYF. The CDR3 DNA sequence: TGTGCCAGCAGCGCGGGTTTAGCGGGGGATGAGACCCAGTACTTC.